Listed below are T cell receptor beta chains from one sample, sequenced in a study of blood T cell repertoires in COVID-19. Some clones are missing from TCRdb's copy, which holds only in-frame ones; the method was immunoSEQ multiplex PCR. The repertoire includes 250,000 to 350,000 clones, roughly 89% of them detected once, and 0.94% sits in the top ten. Sequenced: peripheral blood. These receptors all stem from a woman in her thirties or forties who had recovered from COVID-19. The CDR3 runs from the conserved cysteine through the conserved F or W. The D gene is left open where the match is weak. Rows may omit the clone size; those that give it use once, few, many or a size class.

v_gene	d_gene	abundance	j_gene	CDR3aa	CDR3nt
TRBV7-2	TRBD1	NA	TRBJ1-3	CASSDRDRAGNTIYF	TGTGCCAGCAGCGACCGGGACAGGGCTGGAAACACCATATATTTT
TRBV29-1	NA	NA	TRBJ1-2	CSGRTDIYGYTF	TGCAGCGGAAGGACAGACATATATGGCTACACCTTC
TRBV19	NA	NA	TRBJ2-7	CASSITGSHEQYF	TGTGCCAGTAGTATTACAGGGAGCCACGAGCAGTACTTC
TRBV10-3	TRBD1	NA	TRBJ2-1	CAISVQGGDEQFF	TGTGCCATCAGCGTACAGGGGGGTGATGAGCAGTTCTTC
TRBV27	TRBD2	NA	TRBJ2-1	CASSLRSGTSPNEQFF	TGTGCCAGCAGTTTACGTTCCGGGACTAGCCCCAATGAGCAGTTCTTC
TRBV2	TRBD2	NA	TRBJ2-1	CASKGSGSLGEQFF	TGTGCCAGCAAAGGAAGCGGGAGTTTAGGTGAGCAGTTCTTC
TRBV15	NA	NA	TRBJ1-4	CATSREITPGEKLFF	TGTGCCACCAGCAGAGAGATAACCCCGGGGGAAAAACTGTTTTTT
TRBV11-3	NA	NA	TRBJ2-7	CASSLDLASSYEQYF	TGTGCCAGCAGCTTAGATCTGGCATCCTCCTACGAGCAGTACTTC
TRBV5-4	NA	NA	TRBJ2-1	CASSARAIPYNEQFF	TGTGCCAGCAGCGCCAGGGCTATCCCCTACAATGAGCAGTTCTTC
TRBV19	TRBD2	NA	TRBJ2-2	CASSIDLVGLAGATGELFF	TGTGCCAGTAGTATAGATCTCGTAGGACTAGCGGGAGCCACCGGGGAGCTGTTTTTT
TRBV3-1/TRBV3-2	TRBD1	NA	TRBJ1-6	CASRGTGTVSNSPLHF	TGTGCCAGCAGGGGAACCGGGACAGTATCGAATTCACCCCTCCACTTT
TRBV27	NA	NA	TRBJ2-2	CASSPRWNTGELFF	TGTGCCAGCAGCCCGCGTTGGAACACCGGGGAGCTGTTTTTT
TRBV2	NA	NA	TRBJ2-1	CASSVLGTNEQFF	TGTGCCAGCAGTGTTCTAGGAACCAATGAGCAGTTCTTC
TRBV27	NA	NA	TRBJ2-7	CASSPHREGEQYF	TGTGCCAGCAGTCCCCACAGGGAGGGCGAGCAGTACTTC
TRBV5-1	TRBD2	NA	TRBJ2-3	CASSLAPSGPSTDTQYF	TGCGCCAGCAGCTTGGCCCCTAGCGGACCCAGCACAGATACGCAGTATTTT
TRBV6-2/TRBV6-3	TRBD2	once	TRBJ2-7	CASSYSLAGPTYEQYF	TGTGCCAGCAGTTACTCCCTAGCGGGGCCGACCTACGAGCAGTACTTC
TRBV28	TRBD1	NA	TRBJ1-6	CASSPGQAVNSPLHF	TGTGCCAGCAGTCCCGGACAGGCGGTTAATTCACCCCTCCACTTT
TRBV24-1	TRBD2	NA	TRBJ2-2	CATSDPGRGGTGELFF	TGTGCCACCAGTGATCCCGGGAGGGGAGGCACCGGGGAGCTGTTTTTT
TRBV9	NA	NA	TRBJ1-1	CASSADSEYTEAFF	TGTGCCAGCAGCGCCGACAGTGAATACACTGAAGCTTTCTTT
TRBV5-1	TRBD1	NA	TRBJ1-1	CASSLAPQGGNTEAFF	TGCGCCAGCAGCTTGGCCCCCCAGGGGGGGAACACTGAAGCTTTCTTT
TRBV5-6	TRBD2	NA	TRBJ2-1	CASSSGLAGVEEQFF	TGTGCCAGCAGCTCCGGACTAGCGGGAGTAGAGGAGCAGTTCTTC
TRBV7-9	TRBD2	NA	TRBJ2-7	CASSHLIASGRAKDEQYF	TGTGCCAGCAGCCATCTAATCGCTAGCGGGAGGGCCAAAGACGAGCAGTACTTC
TRBV5-4	NA	NA	TRBJ2-7	CASSPDSSGEQYF	TGTGCCAGCAGCCCGGACAGTAGTGGCGAGCAGTACTTC
TRBV28	TRBD2	NA	TRBJ2-1	CASSQPALAGNEQFF	TGTGCCAGCAGTCAACCGGCGTTAGCGGGGAATGAGCAGTTCTTC
TRBV5-4	NA	NA	TRBJ2-3	CASSLGQARTDTQYF	TGTGCCAGCAGCTTGGGGCAGGCCCGCACAGATACGCAGTATTTT
TRBV18	TRBD1	NA	TRBJ2-5	CASSPLGGRETQYF	TGTGCCAGCTCACCCCTAGGGGGCCGTGAGACCCAGTACTTC
TRBV4-2	TRBD2	few	TRBJ2-7	CASSQELAGPYEQYF	TGTGCCAGCAGCCAAGAGCTAGCGGGGCCCTACGAGCAGTACTTC
TRBV5-1	NA	once	TRBJ2-5	CASSLAVGVQGQETQYF	TGCGCCAGCAGCTTGGCCGTTGGCGTCCAGGGCCAAGAGACCCAGTACTTC
TRBV5-5	NA	few	TRBJ1-2	CASSLVSQVIGGYTF	TGTGCCAGCAGCTTGGTATCACAGGTCATTGGTGGCTACACCTTC
TRBV2	NA	NA	TRBJ1-2	CASSETGPGYTF	TGTGCCAGCAGCGAGACAGGTCCGGGCTACACCTTC
TRBV28	TRBD1	NA	TRBJ2-7	CATLDRAPEQYF	TGTGCCACCTTAGACAGGGCCCCCGAGCAGTACTTC
TRBV30	TRBD1	NA	TRBJ1-4	CAWSKDRALGKLFF	TGTGCCTGGAGTAAGGACAGGGCGTTGGGAAAACTGTTTTTT
TRBV19	NA	NA	TRBJ2-7	CASSLQGPLVEQYF	TGTGCCAGTAGTTTACAGGGTCCACTCGTCGAGCAGTACTTC
TRBV5-1	TRBD1	NA	TRBJ2-4	CASSLDRGPTAKNIQYF	TGCGCCAGCAGCCTAGACAGGGGTCCCACAGCCAAAAACATTCAGTACTTC
TRBV27	NA	NA	TRBJ2-5	CASSPDYLGGTQYF	TGTGCCAGCAGTCCGGACTACCTGGGGGGGACCCAGTACTTC
TRBV11-2	NA	NA	TRBJ1-4	CASLYPGANEKLFF	TGTGCCAGCCTATACCCGGGGGCTAATGAAAAACTGTTTTTT
TRBV25-1	NA	NA	TRBJ2-5	CASSQRYQETQYF	TGTGCCAGCAGTCAGAGGTACCAAGAGACCCAGTACTTC
TRBV6-6	TRBD2	NA	TRBJ2-7	CASRQTSGYYEQYF	TGTGCCAGCAGACAGACTAGCGGATACTACGAGCAGTACTTC
TRBV3-1/TRBV3-2	NA	NA	TRBJ2-4	CASSLFVAKNIQYF	TGTGCCAGCAGCCTTTTCGTAGCCAAAAACATTCAGTACTTC
TRBV15	TRBD2	NA	TRBJ2-7	CATSRASGLAGGPNHF	TGTGCCACCAGCAGGGCCTCGGGACTAGCGGGAGGGCCTAATCACTTC